What follows are 23 T cell receptor beta chains derived from one specimen sequenced in a study of T cell clonality in common variable immunodeficiency (dated by TCRdb to about 2015). Library generation was performed with the immunoSEQ multiplex PCR assay. Held by TCRdb, this immuneACCESS table contains in-frame sequences only and omits some clones. Under half of the omission traces to an unresolved V gene where checked; the cause of the rest is unknown. Across this sample, more than 30,000 clones were tabulated and none appeared just once. The top ten constitute around 0.87% of the sample. The sample was peripheral blood mononuclear cells. Receptor source: a person aged 18 to 70 in good health.

Within the sample, this clone is medium-sized. The read stops 3 residues short of the end of the CDR3; the missing end is completed from the germline J gene. V gene TRBV20-1 combines with J gene TRBJ1-1, with 7 bases aligning to TRBD1. The CDR3 runs to 14 residues. Germline V gene lookup returns CDR1 DFQATT and CDR2 SNEGSKA (reference sequence). The V and J ends lost 0 bases and 6 bases, in that order; junction bases with no gene match: 7. CDR3 bases read: TGCAGTGCTAGAGAGGACAGGTTGAGGGCTGAA. Encoded protein: CSAREDRLRAE. The full CDR3 protein reads CSAREDRLRAEAFF.

This clone has ten or more counts. The read ends 3 residues early relative to the CDR3; the germline J gene fills the gap. The rearrangement links TRBV5-4 to TRBJ2-1; D is undetermined. Germline CDR1 SGHNT, CDR2 YYREEE (reference sequence). The V gene lost 4 bases and the J gene lost 3 bases, with 8 bases spanning the gap. The CDR3 totals 13 residues. This CDR3 reads CASSPANYNEQFF. Incomplete CDR3 DNA: TGTGCCAGCAGCCCTGCGAACTACAATGAG. Full variable domain (rest looked up from reference TRBV5-4 and TRBJ2-1): ETGVTQSPTHLIKTRGQQVTLRCSSQSGHNTVSWYQQALGQGPQFIFQYYREEENGRGNFPPRFSGLQFPNYSSELNVNALELDDSALYLCASSPANYNEQFFGPGTRLTVL.

This clone was counted at least ten times. The CDR3 end lies 3 residues beyond the end of the read and is filled in from the germline J gene. The V and J genes are TRBV19 and TRBJ1-3; 9 bases are a match to TRBD1. Germline CDR1 is LNHDA and CDR2 is SQIVND (reference sequence). The CDR3 sequence is 15 residues long. The trim removed 7 bases at V and 2 bases at J, leaving 6 bases unmatched. The covered CDR3 bases are TGTGCCAGTAATCCCCGGGACAGGGCTGGAAACACC. Translated, it gives CASNPRDRAGNT. The entire CDR3 is CASNPRDRAGNTIYF. The full variable domain, in which reference TRBV19 and TRBJ1-3 provide the parts outside the CDR3, is DGGITQSPKYLFRKEGQNVTLSCEQNLNHDAMYWYRQDPGQGLRLIYYSQIVNDFQKGDIAEGYSVSREKKESFPLTVTSAQKNPTAFYLCASNPRDRAGNTIYFGEGSWLTVV.

This clone was counted at least ten times. The read ends 3 residues before the CDR3 terminus; that terminus is restored from the germline J gene. The gene calls are TRBV5-1 and TRBJ2-7; TRBD1 aligns across 11 bases. Looked up from germline, CDR1 is SGHRS and CDR2 is YFSETQ. V lost 2 bases to trimming and J lost 3 bases; unmatched junction nucleotides: 4. This CDR3 contains 15 residues. CDR3 sequence: CASSFRTGGFYEQYF. The part of the CDR3 DNA that was read is TGCGCCAGCAGCTTCAGGACAGGGGGCTTCTACGAG.

Note on this clone: The read stops 3 residues short of the end of the CDR3; the missing end is completed from the germline J gene. The chain is built from TRBV5-1 and TRBJ2-3; 13 bases match TRBD2. V was clipped by 6 bases and J by 5 bases; unmatched bases: 3. The CDR3 has 14 amino acids. CDR1 is SGHRS and CDR2 is YFSETQ in the germline V gene. The sequenced CDR3 bases are TGCGCCAGCAAAAGGACTAGCGGGGGAGATACG. Amino acids: CASKRTSGGDT. The entire CDR3 protein is CASKRTSGGDTQYF.

This clone was counted many times. The DNA ends 3 residues before the CDR3 does, and the rest of the CDR3 is filled in from the germline J gene. The chain carries TRBV5-6 and TRBJ1-1; no clear D. The CDR3 extends over 12 amino acids. V lost 4 bases and J lost 6, with 10 bases in between. Per germline, CDR1 SGHDT and CDR2 YYEEEE. This chain's CDR3 is CASSARRAEAFF. CDR3 DNA, as far as it was read: TGTGCCAGCAGCGCCCGCCGGGCTGAA. The full variable domain, rest sourced from reference TRBV5-6 and TRBJ1-1, is DAGVTQSPTHLIKTRGQQVTLRCSPKSGHDTVSWYQQALGQGPQFIFQYYEEEERQRGNFPDRFSGHQFPNYSSELNVNALLLGDSALYLCASSARRAEAFFGQGTRLTVV.

This clone was counted at least ten times. Read coverage stops 3 residues before the CDR3 terminus; the germline J gene supplies the remainder. The V gene is TRBV30, the J gene TRBJ2-7; D perhaps matches TRBD2 (6 bases). The V gene lost 4 bases and the J gene lost 2 bases, with 18 bases spanning the gap. CDR3 length: 15 residues. Germline-derived CDR1 and CDR2 are GTSNPN and SVGIG (reference sequence). CDR3 bases read: TGTGCCTGGAATACACAACGGGGGACCACCTACGAG. This sequence encodes CAWNTQRGTTYE. In full, the CDR3 reads CAWNTQRGTTYEQYF.

This clone was seen ten or more times. The read is 3 residues too short to cover the CDR3 end, so that end is filled in from the germline J gene. The chain couples TRBV19 to TRBJ1-5; D unresolved. In germline, CDR1 is LNHDA, CDR2 SQIVND (reference sequence). The CDR3 extends over 14 amino acids. The germline V and J ends were trimmed by 7 bases and 2 bases, with 12 bases remaining between them. Incomplete CDR3 DNA: TGTGCCAGTACGAGGGTCGGGGGCAATCAGCCC. This codes for CASTRVGGNQP. The whole CDR3 sequence is CASTRVGGNQPQHF. Together with reference TRBV19 and TRBJ1-5, the CDR3 gives the full variable domain: DGGITQSPKYLFRKEGQNVTLSCEQNLNHDAMYWYRQDPGQGLRLIYYSQIVNDFQKGDIAEGYSVSREKKESFPLTVTSAQKNPTAFYLCASTRVGGNQPQHFGDGTRLSIL.

This clone came up many times. Sequencing ends 3 residues short of the CDR3 end; the germline J gene provides the rest. The chain joins TRBV7-2 to TRBJ1-1; D not certain. Trimming took 2 bases from V and 3 from J, leaving 10 bases between them. The CDR3 runs 14 residues. From germline, CDR1 is SGHTA and CDR2 FQGNSA. The covered CDR3 bases are TGTGCCAGCAGCTTAATTGCAAGGGACACTGAA. This sequence encodes CASSLIARDTE. The full CDR3 protein is CASSLIARDTEAFF.

This clone was found many times. The read comes to an end 3 residues before the CDR3 does, leaving the germline J gene to fill in the end. This rearrangement joins TRBV20-1 to TRBJ1-1, with D unclear. V lost 2 bases to trimming and J lost 1 base, with 11 bases between them. The CDR3 is made up of 14 amino acids. Germline-derived CDR1 and CDR2 are DFQATT and SNEGSKA (reference sequence). The DNA read from the CDR3 is TGCAGTGCTAGACACCCCCAGCGGAACACTGAA. This encodes CSARHPQRNTE. The CDR3 as a whole reads CSARHPQRNTEAFF.

This clone was observed many times. The sequence runs out 3 residues before the end of the CDR3; the remainder is reconstructed from the germline J gene. The rearrangement links TRBV18 to TRBJ2-1; 7 nucleotides agree with TRBD2. Per the germline V gene, CDR1 is KGHSH and CDR2 is LQKENI. The ends lost 6 bases at V and 6 bases at J; junction bases unmatched: 11. The CDR3 totals 15 residues. The part of the CDR3 DNA that was read is TGTGCCAGCTCCCCCTCGCGGGGGACGCCCAATGAG. Translating gives CASSPSRGTPNE. The full CDR3 protein reads CASSPSRGTPNEQFF.

This clone occurred many times. The read terminates 3 residues ahead of where the CDR3 ends, so the germline J gene completes it. This chain joins TRBV19 and TRBJ2-2; D tentatively fits TRBD1 or TRBD2 (5 bases each). Looked up from germline, CDR1 is LNHDA and CDR2 is SQIVND (reference sequence). There are 14 residues in the CDR3. The V end lost 7 bases, the J end lost 4 bases, and 13 bases lay between the germline ends. CDR3 DNA, as far as it was read: TGTGCCAGTAAGAGGGGCAGCCCCACCGGGGAG. It is translated as CASKRGSPTGE. The full CDR3 is CASKRGSPTGELFF. The full variable domain, its missing parts supplied by reference TRBV19 and TRBJ2-2, is DGGITQSPKYLFRKEGQNVTLSCEQNLNHDAMYWYRQDPGQGLRLIYYSQIVNDFQKGDIAEGYSVSREKKESFPLTVTSAQKNPTAFYLCASKRGSPTGELFFGEGSRLTVL.

In this sample, this clone turned up many times. The read terminates 3 residues ahead of where the CDR3 ends, so the germline J gene completes it. This chain uses TRBV29-1 with TRBJ2-1; possibly TRBD1 for D (5 bases). Trimming left V 6 bases short and J 5 bases short, with 17 bases between. Germline CDR1 reads SQVTM; CDR2 reads ANQGSEA. This CDR3 is built from 14 residues. CDR3 region: CSVQGPTRNNEQFF. Incomplete CDR3 DNA: TGCAGCGTCCAGGGTCCGACCCGTAACAATGAG.

This clone was seen ten or more times. The read terminates 3 residues before the CDR3 end, so the remaining end is supplied by the germline J gene. The chain uses TRBV30 and TRBJ2-3; TRBD2 aligns across 11 bases. Germline trimming cut 5 bases from V and 2 bases from J; bases unmatched to any gene: 9. Germline V gene sequence: CDR1 GTSNPN, CDR2 SVGIG (reference sequence). This CDR3 is 16 amino acids long. CDR3 residues: CAWGSIAGGPTDTQYF. The DNA read from the CDR3 is TGTGCCTGGGGAAGCATAGCGGGGGGGCCCACAGATACG.

This clone was observed at least ten times. The read halts 3 residues ahead of the CDR3 end, with the missing end drawn from the germline J gene. The rearrangement uses TRBV5-1 and TRBJ2-1; 10 bases agree with TRBD2. With 6 bases clipped from V and 4 bases from J, the junction kept 7 bases outside the gene matches. The CDR3 spans 15 residues. Germline V gene lookup returns CDR1 SGHRS and CDR2 YFSETQ. The sequenced part of the CDR3 DNA is TGCGCCAGCAAGGAAGCGGGAGGGATTTACAATGAG. Translating gives CASKEAGGIYNE. The full CDR3 reads CASKEAGGIYNEQFF.

This clone was counted many times. Coverage ceases 3 residues before the CDR3 finishes, and the germline J gene fills in the end. The chain couples TRBV7-7 to TRBJ2-7, with D possibly matching TRBD2 (6 bases). Germline CDR1 and CDR2: SSHAT and FNYEAQ (reference sequence). The V end lost 11 bases, the J end lost 2 bases, and 16 bases lay between the germline ends. The CDR3 is 13 amino acids. CDR3 sequence: CAHLLARPYEQYF. The DNA read from the CDR3 is TGTGCCCACCTCCTAGCGAGGCCCTACGAG.

Details on this clone: The read ends 3 residues early relative to the CDR3; the germline J gene fills the gap. The V call is TRBV18, the J call TRBJ1-2; TRBD1 aligns across 7 bases. The CDR3 length is 13 residues. Looked up from germline, CDR1 is KGHSH and CDR2 is LQKENI. The CDR3 region is CASSKGANYDYTF. CDR3 DNA (partial): TGTGCCAGCTCAAAGGGGGCTAACTACGAC.

This clone has ten or more counts. The read stops 3 residues short of the end of the CDR3; the missing end is completed from the germline J gene. The chain uses TRBV7-2 and TRBJ1-5, with 7 bases lining up with TRBD1. The ends lost 4 bases at V and 7 bases at J; junction bases unmatched: 7. There are 14 residues in the CDR3. CDR1 SGHTA and CDR2 FQGNSA come from the germline V gene. The CDR3 spells CASSSTGPGQPQHF. The sequenced CDR3 bases are TGTGCCAGCAGCTCGACAGGGCCCGGACAGCCC. Complete variable domain (other parts from reference TRBV7-2 and TRBJ1-5): GAGVSQSPSNKVTEKGKDVELRCDPISGHTALYWYRQSLGQGLEFLIYFQGNSAPDKSGLPSDRFSAERTGGSVSTLTIQRTQQEDSAVYLCASSSTGPGQPQHFGDGTRLSIL.

At least ten counts were recorded for this clone. Sequencing ends 3 residues short of the CDR3 end; the germline J gene provides the rest. The V call is TRBV6-2 or TRBV6-3, the J call TRBJ1-5; 9 positions agree with TRBD1. The germline V gene encodes CDR1 MNHEY and CDR2 SVGEGT. V lost 4 bases and J lost 1; bases outside the gene matches: 5. The CDR3 has 16 amino acids. CDR3 loop: CASSSSQGASNQPQHF. CDR3 bases read: TGTGCCAGCAGTTCCTCACAGGGGGCAAGCAATCAGCCC.

This clone was counted many times. The read terminates 3 residues before the CDR3 end, so the remaining end is supplied by the germline J gene. This rearrangement joins TRBV20-1 to TRBJ2-5, with D hard to call. The CDR3 is 11 residues long. Trimming pared 1 base from V and 4 bases from J, leaving 4 bases between. CDR1 is DFQATT, CDR2 SNEGSKA, per germline (reference sequence). The CDR3 DNA, read in part, is TGCAGTGCTAGAGCGGGAGAGACC. The encoded protein is CSARAGET. The entire CDR3 protein reads CSARAGETQYF.

The table lists this clone with many counts. At one end the junction does not follow the germline gene, possibly because of a read error. The DNA ends 3 residues before the CDR3 does, and the rest of the CDR3 is filled in from the germline J gene. The V and J genes are TRBV4-2 and TRBJ1-4; D might be TRBD1 (6 bases). Germline loops: CDR1 LGHNA, CDR2 YNFKEQ. This CDR3 spans 16 amino acids. The CDR3 loop is CASSQVWGGSYEKLFF. The CDR3 bases that were read are TGCGCCAGCAGCCAAGTTTGGGGGGGCTCGTATGAAAAA.

There are many counts of this clone. The read terminates 3 residues before the CDR3 end, so the remaining end is supplied by the germline J gene. The chain recombines TRBV20-1 with TRBJ2-7, with TRBD2 matching 10 bases. V shed 3 bases, J shed 5 bases, and the junction held 13 bases outside the gene matches. The CDR3 is 16 amino acids. Per the germline V gene, CDR1 is DFQATT and CDR2 is SNEGSKA (reference sequence). The CDR3 DNA, read in part, is TGCAGTGCTAGTTTCCTAGCGGGAGATACGGGCCACGAG. Its protein is CSASFLAGDTGHE. The CDR3 as a whole reads CSASFLAGDTGHEQYF.

This clone was found many times. The read terminates 3 residues before the CDR3 end, so the remaining end is supplied by the germline J gene. The chain employs TRBV2 and TRBJ2-5, with TRBD2 identical over 10 bases. Germline CDR1 and CDR2: SNHLY and FYNNEI. V was pared by 6 bases and J by 2 bases, with 15 bases of the junction left unmatched. This CDR3 comprises 18 residues. The CDR3 DNA, read in part, is TGTGCCAGCAGGAAGAAGCGGGAGGGCCGGAGAAGTCAAGAGACC. Its translation: CASRKKREGRRSQET. The whole CDR3 sequence is CASRKKREGRRSQETQYF. Filled out from reference TRBV2 and TRBJ2-5, the complete variable domain reads EPEVTQTPSHQVTQMGQEVILRCVPISNHLYFYWYRQILGQKVEFLVSFYNNEISEKSEIFDDQFSVERPDGSNFTLKIRSTKLEDSAMYFCASRKKREGRRSQETQYFGPGTRLLVL.